This T cell receptor (beta chain) was identified during a study of CD8+CD57+ T cells in acquired aplastic anemia. Findings and limits, study-wide: Overlapping CD8+ CDR3 repertoires of patients and controls contained approximately 29 shared sequences. Patients were compared with controls for CD8+ Simpson's diversity, and no significant difference emerged.

Those patients picked for sequencing had displayed CD8+CD57+ cell expansion on flow cytometry. A severe acquired aplastic anemia diagnosis applied to all patients. At the time of blood sampling, patients had not yet received any therapy. The TCR beta profiling, which covered VDJ combination and CDR3 sequence, was carried out using genomic DNA as the template. MiXCR, applied by TCRdb to the reads, yields one record per CDR3 protein. The sample lists 200,000 to 300,000 distinct CDR3 sequences, approximately 45% occurring once. V gave up 0 bases and J gave up 7 bases, with 10 bases separating them. Germline V gene data show CDR1 as MNHEY and CDR2 as SMNVEV (reference sequence). This CDR3 region has 15 residues. This clonotype appeared many times. The antigen is unknown.

The sequence derives from a human donor with aplastic anemia. The gene calls are TRBV27 and TRBJ1-6; D uncertain. The sample taken for sequencing was sorted CD4+, CD8+, or CD8+CD57+ T cells (not recorded which) from PBMCs. CDR3 sequence reads: CASSLSRLRNSPLHF. CDR3 nucleotide sequence: TGTGCCAGCAGTTTATCCCGCCTTCGAAATTCACCCCTCCACTTT.